The 14 T cell receptor beta chains in this list originate from one sample, sequenced in a study of cytomegalovirus exposure and HLA in healthy donors. With 60 Vbeta and 13 Jbeta primers, the PCR was carried out. The assay was immunoSEQ multiplex PCR, and TCRdb's table has in-frame clones only and misses some. The sample has about 130,000 clones, roughly 75% seen once. Sequenced material: PBMCs. Receptor source: a man aged 25-45 years in good health and CMV-seropositive.

V is TRBV28 and J is TRBJ1-4, with TRBD1 matching 8 bases. The CDR3 runs to 13 residues. V trimming: 4 bases; J trimming: 7 bases; junction bases outside the gene matches: 2. Looked up from germline, CDR1 is MDHEN and CDR2 is SYDVKM. The DNA for the CDR3 is TGTGCCAGCAGTTCAGGGGGCACTGAAAAACTGTTTTTT. It yields the protein CASSSGGTEKLFF.

The chain is built from TRBV7-2 and TRBJ2-5, with 10 nucleotides matching TRBD2. J lost 3 bases, V lost 6 bases, and 1 base had no gene match. The CDR3 is made up of 13 amino acids. Germline V gives CDR1 SGHTA, CDR2 FQGNSA. The CDR3: CASSSGRKETQYF. The CDR3 coding sequence is TGTGCCAGCAGTAGCGGGAGGAAAGAGACCCAGTACTTC. Drawing the rest from reference TRBV7-2 and TRBJ2-5, the complete variable domain is GAGVSQSPSNKVTEKGKDVELRCDPISGHTALYWYRQSLGQGLEFLIYFQGNSAPDKSGLPSDRFSAERTGGSVSTLTIQRTQQEDSAVYLCASSSGRKETQYFGPGTRLLVL.

This clone came up once. This chain uses TRBV29-1 with TRBJ2-1, with 7 positions matching TRBD2. CDR3 length: 15 residues. CDR1 SQVTM and CDR2 ANQGSEA come from the germline V gene. Unmatched junction bases numbered 6, after V lost 4 bases and J lost 0 bases. DNA of the CDR3: TGCAGCGTTGCTTGGGGCGGGAGCTCCTACAATGAGCAGTTCTTC. Protein sequence: CSVAWGGSSYNEQFF.

J is TRBJ2-5 and V is TRBV7-9; 7 bases are shared with TRBD1. There are 13 residues in the CDR3. The V and J ends lost 6 bases and 1 base, in that order; junction bases with no gene match: 2. The V gene's germline CDR1 is SEHNR and CDR2 FQNEAQ (reference sequence). The CDR3 reads CASSRDSQETQYF. CDR3 in DNA: TGTGCCAGCAGTCGGGACAGCCAAGAGACCCAGTACTTC.

The V and J genes are TRBV28 and TRBJ1-2; no reliable D call. This CDR3 is 11 amino acids long. CDR1 and CDR2 (germline): MDHEN, SYDVKM. The V end was cut by 6 bases, the J end by 5 bases, with 7 bases between. The CDR3 here is CASSPGYGYTF. CDR3 DNA: TGTGCCAGCAGCCCGGGGTATGGCTACACCTTC.

In nucleotides, the CDR3 is TGTGCCTGGAGCCAGGGACTAGCGGGAGAAGATACGCAGTATTTT. Encoded protein: CAWSQGLAGEDTQYF. The rearrangement links TRBV30 to TRBJ2-3, with 14 bases fitting TRBD2. Germline loops: CDR1 GTSNPN, CDR2 SVGIG (reference sequence). With 3 bases clipped from V and 5 bases from J, the junction kept 4 bases outside the gene matches. The length of the CDR3 is 15 residues.

The rearrangement uses TRBV5-4 and TRBJ2-5; TRBD1 agrees at 7 bases. The DNA end is more similar to TRBJ2-7, so the J call may be wrong. Germline V gene data show CDR1 as SGHNT and CDR2 as YYREEE (reference sequence). CDR3 length: 14 residues. The CDR3 spells CASSFAGGSYEQYF. The CDR3 DNA is TGTGCCAGCAGCTTTGCAGGGGGCTCCTACGAGCAGTACTTC.

This clone was found once. V gene TRBV20-1 combines with J gene TRBJ2-3, with a tentative D call TRBD2 (5 bases). CDR3 length equals 10 residues. With 7 bases removed from V and 6 bases from J, the gap between germline ends came to 8 bases. The germline gives CDR1 DFQATT, CDR2 SNEGSKA (reference sequence). CDR3: CSVGGDTQYF. CDR3 in DNA: TGCAGTGTGGGCGGGGATACGCAGTATTTT.

This chain links TRBV27 with TRBJ2-5; 10 positions match TRBD2. The CDR3 runs to 15 residues. Per germline, CDR1 MNHEY and CDR2 SMNVEV (reference sequence). V was pared by 5 bases and J by 2 bases, with 5 bases of the junction left unmatched. The CDR3 protein is CASSTWTSGQETQYF. The DNA for the CDR3 is TGTGCCAGCAGTACGTGGACTAGCGGACAAGAGACCCAGTACTTC.

In nucleotides, the CDR3 is TGTGCCAGCAGTTTCTCTGGTCAGGGCACTGAAGCTTTCTTT. Amino acids: CASSFSGQGTEAFF. V is TRBV28 and J is TRBJ1-1; tentatively, D is TRBD1 (5 bases). The CDR3 is 14 residues long. V was clipped by 3 bases and J by 4 bases, with 12 bases between them. In germline, CDR1 is MDHEN, CDR2 SYDVKM. The full variable domain, in which reference TRBV28 and TRBJ1-1 provide the parts outside the CDR3, is DVKVTQSSRYLVKRTGEKVFLECVQDMDHENMFWYRQDPGLGLRLIYFSYDVKMKEKGDIPEGYSVSREKKERFSLILESASTNQTSMYLCASSFSGQGTEAFFGQGTRLTVV.

The chain employs TRBV6-5 and TRBJ2-1, with TRBD1 identical over 9 bases. CDR1 MNHEY and CDR2 SVGAGI come from the germline V gene. V shed 6 bases, J shed 13 bases, and the junction held 16 bases outside the gene matches. CDR3 length: 15 residues. CDR3 bases: TGTGCCAGCAGAACCGGGGACAGGGCCCACAATCCCCAGTTCTTC. Amino acid sequence: CASRTGDRAHNPQFF.

This chain links TRBV5-1 with TRBJ2-1; D might be TRBD2 (5 bases). The length of the CDR3 is 17 residues. V dropped 4 bases and J dropped 1 base, with 18 bases sitting between them. The germline V gene has CDR1 SGHRS and CDR2 YFSETQ. The CDR3 spells CASSRLTSFGSYNEQFF. The DNA of the CDR3 is TGCGCCAGCAGCAGACTAACTAGTTTCGGGTCCTACAATGAGCAGTTCTTC. Looking up the rest from reference TRBV5-1 and TRBJ2-1 gives the full variable domain: KAGVTQTPRYLIKTRGQQVTLSCSPISGHRSVSWYQQTPGQGLQFLFEYFSETQRNKGNFPGRFSGRQFSNSRSEMNVSTLELGDSALYLCASSRLTSFGSYNEQFFGPGTRLTVL.

The chain is built from TRBV19 and TRBJ1-5, with TRBD1 matching over 9 bases. Germline values: CDR1 LNHDA, CDR2 SQIVND (reference sequence). The V gene end was trimmed by 11 bases and the J gene end by 6 bases; junction bases not matched to a gene: 11. The CDR3 sequence is 14 residues long. The CDR3 loop is CAGSGTGYGQPQHF. Here the CDR3 DNA reads TGTGCCGGATCCGGGACAGGGTATGGTCAGCCCCAGCATTTT.

This chain connects TRBV13 to TRBJ2-1; D is perhaps TRBD2 (7 bases). This CDR3 has 16 residues. Looked up from germline, CDR1 is PRHDT and CDR2 is FYEKMQ (reference sequence). V shed 0 bases and J shed 8 bases, with 17 bases lying between them. The CDR3 protein is CASSLGVGGATYEQFF. The CDR3 coding sequence is TGTGCCAGCAGCTTAGGGGTTGGGGGGGCGACATATGAGCAGTTCTTC.